The 15 T cell receptor beta chains below were found in one sample sequenced in a study of OX40 agonist ivuxolimab in advanced cancers. Some clones are missing from TCRdb's copy, which holds only in-frame ones; the method was immunoSEQ multiplex PCR. In the table there are roughly 8,000 clones, less than 85% of which are singletons. The specimen comprised CD4+ or CD8+ T cells sorted from blood, sampled in a trial of the OX40 agonist ivuxolimab. These receptors came from an adult with an advanced solid tumor such as melanoma, head and neck, liver or kidney cancer.

This clone was seen more than once but under ten times. V usage is TRBV28 and J usage is TRBJ2-7; 8 bases are shared with TRBD2. With V trimmed by 3 bases and J by 3 bases, 7 bases remained unmatched. CDR1 and CDR2 (germline): MDHEN, SYDVKM. The CDR3 sequence is 15 residues long. In DNA form, the CDR3 reads TGTGCCAGCAGTTTCGTGGCGGGGGGCTACTACGAGCAGTACTTC. Residues: CASSFVAGGYYEQYF.

This clone was seen more than once but under ten times. This chain links TRBV5-1 with TRBJ2-1, with TRBD1 matching 7 bases. J was trimmed by 8 bases and V by 2 bases; bases with no gene match: 7. CDR1 is SGHRS, CDR2 YFSETQ, per germline. The CDR3 contains 14 residues. The CDR3: CASSFDRVTDEQFF. Written as DNA, the CDR3 is TGCGCCAGCAGCTTCGACAGGGTCACTGATGAGCAGTTCTTC.

V gene TRBV4-3 combines with J gene TRBJ2-1; TRBD1 aligns across 9 bases. CDR3 length: 17 amino acids. Germline-derived CDR1 and CDR2 are LGHNA and YSLEER. V trimming: 0 bases; J trimming: 10 bases; junction bases outside the gene matches: 13. CDR3 sequence: CASSQDPGQGSWKEQFF. The DNA of the CDR3 is TGCGCCAGCAGCCAAGACCCGGGACAGGGCAGTTGGAAGGAGCAGTTCTTC.

This clone came up once. The CDR3 spells CASSDLRSNSPLHF. In DNA form, the CDR3 reads TGTGCCAGCAGTGATCTCCGTAGTAATTCACCCCTCCACTTT. This chain joins TRBV25-1 and TRBJ1-6, with D uncertain. The CDR3 length is 14 residues. CDR1 MGHDK and CDR2 SYGVNS come from the germline V gene. Trimming stripped 3 bases from V and 6 bases from J, with 9 bases between.

The chain couples TRBV29-1 to TRBJ1-1; D is ambiguous. The V gene's germline CDR1 is SQVTM and CDR2 ANQGSEA. Trimming left V 7 bases short and J 4 bases short, with 16 bases between. CDR3 length: 13 residues. The CDR3 bases are TGCAGCGCCCAGGCGGGCCTCGGCACTGAAGCTTTCTTT. Protein sequence: CSAQAGLGTEAFF.

The chain employs TRBV2 and TRBJ1-5; TRBD1 aligns across 7 bases. In germline, CDR1 is SNHLY, CDR2 FYNNEI. The CDR3 has 18 amino acids. V lost 4 bases and J lost 0; bases outside the gene matches: 12. In DNA, the CDR3 is TGTGCCAGCAGTGGGGTAGGACAGGAACATTATAGCAATCAGCCCCAGCATTTT. Amino acid sequence: CASSGVGQEHYSNQPQHF.

The rearrangement links TRBV28 to TRBJ2-7; the match to TRBD1 covers 9 bases. Trimming at V came to 5 bases and at J to 5 bases, leaving 13 bases not matched to a gene. This CDR3 region has 16 residues. CDR1 and CDR2 (germline): MDHEN, SYDVKM. DNA of the CDR3: TGTGCCAGCAGTCCACCTTCGGACAGGGGAATGCACGAGCAGTACTTC. Translating it yields CASSPPSDRGMHEQYF.

This chain uses TRBV9 with TRBJ2-7, with TRBD1 as a possible D gene (6 bases). V gave up 0 bases and J gave up 7 bases, with 17 bases separating them. CDR1 and CDR2 (germline): SGDLS, YYNGEE. There are 15 residues in the CDR3. DNA for the CDR3: TGTGCCAGCAGCGTAGCTGGGCCAGGGGCACGGGAGCAGTACTTC. This encodes CASSVAGPGAREQYF.

This sequence joins TRBV18 and TRBJ2-7; 8 bases are shared with TRBD2. The CDR3 consists of 15 residues. From germline, CDR1 is KGHSH and CDR2 LQKENI. V lost 2 bases to trimming and J lost 3 bases; unmatched junction nucleotides: 6. CDR3 residues: CASSPGIAGLYEQYF. CDR3 nucleotides: TGTGCCAGCTCACCAGGCATAGCGGGACTCTACGAGCAGTACTTC.

V and J are TRBV7-6 and TRBJ2-2, with 9 positions matching TRBD1. The CDR3 loop spans 15 amino acids. Germline V gene lookup returns CDR1 SGHVS and CDR2 FNYEAQ. The V and J ends lost 5 bases and 7 bases, in that order; junction bases with no gene match: 8. CDR3 sequence reads: CASSPGTGIGGELFF. CDR3 nucleotides: TGTGCCAGCAGCCCCGGGACAGGGATAGGCGGGGAGCTGTTTTTT.

The chain recombines TRBV6-5 with TRBJ1-2; 8 bases fit TRBD1. Looked up from germline, CDR1 is MNHEY and CDR2 is SVGAGI. Unmatched junction bases numbered 8, after V lost 4 bases and J lost 4 bases. CDR3 length equals 15 residues. CDR3 in DNA: TGTGCCAGCAGTTCTCAAGGACAGGGTAGCTATGGCTACACCTTC. The encoded protein is CASSSQGQGSYGYTF.

This sequence joins TRBV30 and TRBJ2-7; 9 positions agree with TRBD2. The CDR3 is 13 residues long. V lost 0 bases, J lost 3 bases, and 0 bases stayed unmatched. Germline loops: CDR1 GTSNPN, CDR2 SVGIG (reference sequence). Here the CDR3 DNA reads TGTGCCTGGAGTGTTAGCGGGAGCTACGAGCAGTACTTC. It codes for CAWSVSGSYEQYF.

The rearrangement uses TRBV28 and TRBJ1-5; D ambiguous. The V gene lost 10 bases and the J gene lost 2 bases, with 9 bases spanning the gap. Germline CDR1 is MDHEN and CDR2 is SYDVKM. The CDR3 is made up of 12 amino acids. The DNA of the CDR3 is TGTGCCATCAAGAGGCGCAATCAGCCCCAGCATTTT. It yields the protein CAIKRRNQPQHF.

This chain links TRBV29-1 with TRBJ1-2, with D unclear. The germline gives CDR1 SQVTM, CDR2 ANQGSEA. Trimming removed 6 bases at V and 4 bases at J, with 12 bases between. This CDR3 has 12 amino acids. CDR3 in amino acids: CSVPTGFYGYTF. CDR3 sequence (DNA): TGCAGCGTGCCTACCGGGTTCTATGGCTACACCTTC.

The chain carries TRBV9 and TRBJ1-6; 8 bases match TRBD1. The CDR3 sequence is 15 residues long. Trimming took 0 bases from V and 7 from J; bases not matched to a gene: 3. CDR1 SGDLS and CDR2 YYNGEE come from the germline V gene. As DNA, the CDR3 is TGTGCCAGCAGCGTAGGAGGACAGGGAAATTCACCCCTCCACTTT. Its translation is CASSVGGQGNSPLHF.